Listed below are T cell receptor beta chains from one sample, sequenced in a study of blood T cell repertoires in COVID-19. Assay: immunoSEQ multiplex PCR; the TCRdb copy retains only in-frame clones and omits some. Of 250,000 to 350,000 clones listed, 70% to 90% are singletons. The source material was PBMCs or T cells enriched from blood (not recorded which). These receptors all come from a woman aged 18-29 years who had recovered from COVID-19. The CDR3 runs from the conserved cysteine through the conserved F or W. Fields, in order: clone size, J gene, V gene, D gene, CDR3 protein, CDR3 DNA. The D gene is left open where the match is weak. Only part of the rows carry a size: once, few, many, or a class if the clone is expanded.

NA TRBJ1-1 TRBV2 NA CAHAPDGDGTEAFF TGTGCCCACGCCCCCGACGGTGACGGGACTGAAGCTTTCTTT
NA TRBJ2-5 TRBV5-1 NA CASSLVLRVRETQYF TGCGCCAGCAGCTTGGTTCTCAGGGTGCGAGAGACCCAGTACTTC
once TRBJ1-1 TRBV19 TRBD1 CASTGGVMNTEAFF TGTGCCAGTACAGGGGGCGTCATGAACACTGAAGCTTTCTTT
NA TRBJ2-1 TRBV24-1 TRBD2 CATSDFRTSGSNEQFF TGTGCCACCAGTGATTTCAGGACTAGCGGGAGCAATGAGCAGTTCTTC
NA TRBJ1-2 TRBV6-5 NA CASSPTRSGGYTF TGTGCCAGCAGTCCGACCCGGAGTGGTGGCTACACCTTC
NA TRBJ2-1 TRBV11-2 NA CASSLVRGSGSLNEQFF TGTGCCAGCAGCTTAGTTCGCGGGTCGGGATCGTTGAATGAGCAGTTCTTC
once TRBJ1-6 TRBV28 NA CASGDRDTSNSPLHF TGTGCCAGCGGCGACAGAGACACCTCTAATTCACCCCTCCACTTT
NA TRBJ1-5 TRBV5-1 NA CASSLEGESQPQHF TGCGCCAGCAGCTTGGAGGGGGAATCTCAGCCCCAGCATTTT
NA TRBJ2-5 TRBV9 TRBD2 CASSGLAGGPIETQYF TGTGCCAGCAGCGGACTAGCGGGAGGGCCAATAGAGACCCAGTACTTC
once TRBJ1-4 TRBV25-1 TRBD1 CASSGAYRGRGEKLFF TGTGCCAGCAGTGGGGCCTACAGGGGGCGAGGGGAAAAACTGTTTTTT
NA TRBJ1-2 TRBV27 NA CASSPRTDPDYGYTF TGTGCCAGCAGTCCCAGGACAGACCCAGACTATGGCTACACCTTC
NA TRBJ2-5 TRBV5-8 TRBD2 CASSLNSGRGETQYF TGTGCCAGCAGCTTGAATAGCGGGAGGGGAGAGACCCAGTACTTC
NA TRBJ2-1 TRBV6-5 NA CASSRDSNEQFF TGTGCCAGCTCCCGGGACTCCAATGAGCAGTTCTTC
NA TRBJ2-3 TRBV5-1 NA CASSFIDLAESDTQYF TGCGCCAGCAGCTTCATCGATCTAGCCGAGTCAGATACGCAGTATTTT
NA TRBJ1-2 TRBV19 NA CASSETGDNYGYTF TGTGCCAGTAGTGAGACAGGAGACAACTATGGCTACACCTTC
NA TRBJ1-1 TRBV30 NA CAWDVIPGTEAFF TGTGCCTGGGACGTTATCCCCGGCACTGAAGCTTTCTTT
NA TRBJ2-7 TRBV6-5 TRBD1 CASSRTGESYEQYF TGTGCCAGCTCCAGGACAGGGGAGAGTTACGAGCAGTACTTC
NA TRBJ2-5 TRBV4-1 NA CASSQDGQRAAETQYF TGCGCCAGCAGCCAAGATGGACAGAGGGCCGCGGAGACCCAGTACTTC
NA TRBJ1-1 TRBV6-5 NA CASSRGGNTEAFF TGTGCCAGTTCCCGAGGGGGGAACACTGAAGCTTTCTTT
few TRBJ2-7 TRBV6-4 NA CASGESSTWYEQYF TGTGCCAGTGGAGAGTCCTCTACCTGGTACGAGCAGTACTTC
NA TRBJ1-6 TRBV6-4 TRBD1 CASSLGQGDSPLHF TGTGCCAGCAGCCTGGGACAGGGGGATTCACCCCTCCACTTT
NA TRBJ1-2 TRBV3-1/TRBV3-2 TRBD1 CASSPGQVVPSNYGYTF TGTGCCAGCAGCCCTGGACAGGTGGTTCCTTCTAACTATGGCTACACCTTC
NA TRBJ2-2 TRBV28 TRBD1 CASSPWTGPAGTGELFF TGTGCCAGCAGTCCCTGGACAGGGCCGGCTGGCACCGGGGAGCTGTTTTTT
NA TRBJ2-3 TRBV5-5 NA CASSLEQSDTQYF TGTGCCAGCAGCTTGGAACAGTCGGATACGCAGTATTTT
NA TRBJ1-5 TRBV29-1 TRBD1 CSVEGQGDQPQHF TGCAGCGTTGAGGGACAGGGCGATCAGCCCCAGCATTTT
NA TRBJ2-7 TRBV18 NA CASSPSNSYEQYF TGTGCCAGCTCACCGAGCAACAGCTACGAGCAGTACTTC
NA TRBJ2-5 TRBV13 NA CASSYRETQYF TGTGCCAGCAGCTACAGAGAGACCCAGTACTTC
NA TRBJ1-2 TRBV3-1/TRBV3-2 TRBD1 CASSPGQFARYTF TGTGCCAGCAGCCCGGGACAGTTCGCTCGCTACACCTTC
NA TRBJ1-2 TRBV10-3 NA CAISDEEGFGYTF TGTGCCATCAGTGACGAGGAGGGATTTGGCTACACCTTC
NA TRBJ1-2 TRBV28 NA CASSLDSLDGYTF TGTGCCAGCAGTTTGGACAGTCTCGATGGCTACACCTTC
NA TRBJ1-1 TRBV9 NA CASSVGGRGTEAFF TGTGCCAGCAGCGTAGGGGGTCGGGGCACTGAAGCTTTCTTT
NA TRBJ1-6 TRBV3-1/TRBV3-2 NA CASSQASGSPLHF TGTGCCAGCAGCCAAGCTTCCGGTTCACCCCTCCACTTT
once TRBJ2-1 TRBV28 NA CASSLRSKRGNEQFF TGTGCCAGCAGTTTACGCTCTAAAAGGGGTAATGAGCAGTTCTTC
NA TRBJ1-1 TRBV30 NA CAWRTGNTEAFF TGTGCCTGGAGGACAGGGAACACTGAAGCTTTCTTT